The clone carrying this TCR beta chain was seen a few times. Using a J-beta primer mix together with a sample-barcoded 5' primer, a second PCR was run for about 6 to 11 cycles. A tag from a template-switch adaptor with 12 random nucleotides marked each cDNA molecule. TCRdb itself ran the 5' RACE reads through MiXCR, one entry per CDR3 protein. The table records about 1.5 million distinct CDR3 sequences, roughly two fifths of them present only once. Total RNA was isolated from each sample in quantities of at least 5 micrograms. This record belongs to a study of blood T cells in healthy people across ages. V gave up 4 bases and J gave up 6 bases; unmatched junction bases: 25. The CDR3 extends over 20 amino acids. In germline, CDR1 is SGHTA, CDR2 FQGNSA.

The sequenced sample was blood. The receptor was isolated from a woman younger than 35 in good health. The V call is TRBV7-2, the J call TRBJ2-3; 7 positions agree with TRBD1. In DNA form, the CDR3 reads TGTGCCAGCAGCTACCTGGGACAGCCAGTGAGGCCGGCCATGAGGGATACGCAGTATTTT. Translating it yields CASSYLGQPVRPAMRDTQYF.